These T cell receptor beta chains were read from a single sample in a study of PD-1 blockade in mismatch repair-deficient tumors. Only in-frame clones appear in the TCRdb table, and some are missing; sequencing was by immunoSEQ multiplex PCR. This table has roughly 38,000 clones, around four fifths appearing once. The sequencing used PBMCs, collected around 40 weeks after starting pembrolizumab. The receptors were gathered from an adult with mismatch repair-deficient cancer. The CDR3 runs from the conserved cysteine through the conserved F or W. D genes are given only for firm matches. Expanded clones are given a class, and other clones once, few, many or no size at all.

abundance,v_gene,d_gene,j_gene,CDR3nt,CDR3aa
.,TRBV15,.,TRBJ2-1,TGTGCCACCAGCAGGAGGACAGTCTCCTACAATGAGCAGTTCTTC,CATSRRTVSYNEQFF
.,TRBV28,TRBD2,TRBJ2-3,TGTGCCAGCAGTTTACTCACTAGCGGGAGTAGGATAGATACGCAGTATTTT,CASSLLTSGSRIDTQYF
.,TRBV6-1,.,TRBJ1-4,TGTGCCAGCAGGGCCGGGGGGGCAACTAATGAAAAACTGTTTTTT,CASRAGGATNEKLFF
.,TRBV7-3,.,TRBJ2-5,TGTGCCAGCAGCTTTACTACGCAAGAGACCCAGTACTTC,CASSFTTQETQYF
few,TRBV28,.,TRBJ2-7,TGTGCCAGCAGTCCCACGGGGGCCTCGGGGGGCTACGAGCAGTACTTC,CASSPTGASGGYEQYF
.,TRBV7-9,TRBD1,TRBJ1-3,TGTGCCAGCAGCTTAGGATCGTGGACAGGCCGGGGAAACACCATATATTTT,CASSLGSWTGRGNTIYF
.,TRBV7-2,.,TRBJ2-5,TGTGCCAGCAGCCGAGTTGACACCTTCAGAGAGACCCAGTACTTC,CASSRVDTFRETQYF
.,TRBV18,TRBD2,TRBJ2-5,TGTGCCAGCTCACCAATGGGACTAGCGGAGTTCCAAGAGACCCAGTACTTC,CASSPMGLAEFQETQYF
.,TRBV19,TRBD1,TRBJ2-7,TGTGCCAGTAGTATTTCAGCCAGGGGGCTTGACGAGCAGTACTTC,CASSISARGLDEQYF
.,TRBV4-1,.,TRBJ2-7,TGCGCCAGCAGCCAAGCCCGACAGATATCCTACGAGCAGTACTTC,CASSQARQISYEQYF
.,TRBV18,.,TRBJ1-1,TGTGCCAGCTCACCTGCAGGGAACACTGAAGCTTTCTTT,CASSPAGNTEAFF
.,TRBV5-4,TRBD1,TRBJ1-6,TGTGCCAGCGGGACAGGGCTCAATTCACCCCTCCACTTT,CASGTGLNSPLHF
.,TRBV11-3,TRBD2,TRBJ2-2,TGTGCCAGCAGCACCCAACCGACTAGCGGGAGCACCGGGGAGCTGTTTTTT,CASSTQPTSGSTGELFF
.,TRBV18,TRBD1,TRBJ2-5,TGTGCCAGCTCACCACTGGGGACAGGGGAAGAGACCCAGTACTTC,CASSPLGTGEETQYF
.,TRBV6-5,TRBD1,TRBJ1-2,TGTGCCAGCAGAAAACAGGGGAACTATGGCTACACCTTC,CASRKQGNYGYTF
.,TRBV5-1,TRBD2,TRBJ2-3,TGCGCCAGCAGCTTCCGGTATCCGGGACTAGCAGGATCCCCTAGCACAGATACGCAGTATTTT,CASSFRYPGLAGSPSTDTQYF
.,TRBV5-4,.,TRBJ2-7,TGTGCCAGCAGCTTGGGGGGTAGCGTCCACGAGCAGTACTTC,CASSLGGSVHEQYF
.,TRBV18,.,TRBJ1-3,TGTGCCAGCTCACCACTTACTCAGAGGCTACCTGGAAACACCATATATTTT,CASSPLTQRLPGNTIYF
.,TRBV7-2,.,TRBJ2-7,TGTGCCAGCAGCCCCCGGTGGCGGGACGAGCAGTACTTC,CASSPRWRDEQYF
once,TRBV4-2,TRBD1,TRBJ2-1,TGTGCCAGCCTACCGGGACAGGGGCGGGATGAGCAGTTCTTC,CASLPGQGRDEQFF
once,TRBV9,TRBD1,TRBJ1-2,TGTGCCAGCAGCGTAGCACGGGACAGGGGTAACTATGGCTACACCTTC,CASSVARDRGNYGYTF
.,TRBV11-2,TRBD1,TRBJ2-2,TGTGCCAGCAGACAGGGGGCGAGGCGTAGCACCGGGGAGCTGTTTTTT,CASRQGARRSTGELFF
few,TRBV28,.,TRBJ2-1,TGTGCCAGCAGCCGAACTCGCAGGAATACTGAGCAGTTCTTC,CASSRTRRNTEQFF
.,TRBV27,TRBD2,TRBJ2-3,TGTGCCAGCAGACCGACTAGCGGGAGCGGGGATACGCAGTATTTT,CASRPTSGSGDTQYF
.,TRBV7-6,TRBD2,TRBJ2-3,TGTGCCAGCAGCCCCCTGGGACTAGTCACAGATACGCAGTATTTT,CASSPLGLVTDTQYF
.,TRBV28,TRBD1,TRBJ2-7,TGTGCCAGCAGTCCCGGGACAGGGGGCGCAGGTCCCAGCGGGAGCTCCTACGAGCAGTACTTC,CASSPGTGGAGPSGSSYEQYF
.,TRBV6-1,TRBD1,TRBJ2-5,TGTGCCAGCAGGGGGACAGGAGAAGAGACCCAGTACTTC,CASRGTGEETQYF
.,TRBV19,TRBD1,TRBJ1-4,TGTGCCAGTAGTATCCTAGGGACAGTAAATGAAAAACTGTTTTTT,CASSILGTVNEKLFF
.,TRBV30,TRBD2,TRBJ2-2,TGTGCCTGGAGGGGAGCGGGAGTGGCCGGGGAGCTGTTTTTT,CAWRGAGVAGELFF
.,TRBV5-1,.,TRBJ1-1,TGCGCCAGCAGCCCCCCCGCGGTAGGTATGAACACTGAAGCTTTCTTT,CASSPPAVGMNTEAFF
.,TRBV5-4,TRBD2,TRBJ2-1,TGTGCCAGCACCAACGCCGGGACTAGCGAATACAATGAGCAGTTCTTC,CASTNAGTSEYNEQFF
.,TRBV28,TRBD1,TRBJ2-7,TGTGCCAGCAGTTTCCAGGGGGCAAACGAGCAGTACTTC,CASSFQGANEQYF
.,TRBV5-5,.,TRBJ1-5,TGTGCCAGCAGCTTGATCGGTCAGCCCCAGCATTTT,CASSLIGQPQHF
once,TRBV5-6,.,TRBJ1-1,TGTGCCAGCAGCTTGGAGGGGACTGAAGCTTTCTTT,CASSLEGTEAFF
.,TRBV7-9,.,TRBJ2-3,TGTGCCAGCAGCTTAAAAGCTCTATTTGGTAGCACAGATACGCAGTATTTT,CASSLKALFGSTDTQYF
.,TRBV6-6,TRBD1,TRBJ2-7,TGTGCCAGCAGTTACTTCCGGGACAGGGGCGAGCAGTACTTC,CASSYFRDRGEQYF
.,TRBV5-1,.,TRBJ2-3,TGCGCCAGCAGGGGCCTAGATACGCAGTATTTT,CASRGLDTQYF
.,TRBV14,.,TRBJ2-1,TGTGCCAGCAGCCAAGTTCGCTACAATGAGCAGTTCTTC,CASSQVRYNEQFF
.,TRBV28,TRBD1,TRBJ2-3,TGTGCCAGCAGTCTCTGGGGACAGGGAGGGGCAGATACGCAGTATTTT,CASSLWGQGGADTQYF
.,TRBV4-2,.,TRBJ2-3,TGTGCCAGCAGCCAAGCGGGTCCTCCCAGTCGGGATACGCAGTATTTT,CASSQAGPPSRDTQYF
.,TRBV18,.,TRBJ2-4,TGTGCCAGCTCGCCCCAGGGTACCAAAAACATTCAGTACTTC,CASSPQGTKNIQYF
.,TRBV29-1,.,TRBJ1-2,TGCAGCGTTGTCTCCAGGCCAGCGGGCGGCTACACCTTC,CSVVSRPAGGYTF
.,TRBV5-1,.,TRBJ2-2,TGCGCCAGCAACCCAACCGGGGGCACCGGGGAGCTGTTTTTT,CASNPTGGTGELFF
.,TRBV10-2,.,TRBJ1-2,TGCGCCAGCAGCCTTGTCGGGACTTTCAACTATGGCTACACCTTC,CASSLVGTFNYGYTF
.,TRBV4-2,.,TRBJ2-4,TGTGCCAGCAGCCAAGATCCAGGGGCAGCCAAAAACATTCAGTACTTC,CASSQDPGAAKNIQYF
.,TRBV7-8,TRBD2,TRBJ2-6,TGTGCCAGCAGCTTAGCGCGAATCGCGGGAGGGTTCTCTGGGGCCAACGTCCTGACTTTC,CASSLARIAGGFSGANVLTF
.,TRBV7-9,TRBD2,TRBJ2-5,TGTGCCAGCAGCCCCCCACGCGGGGGGAGGGAATCCCAGTACTTC,CASSPPRGGRESQYF
.,TRBV28,TRBD2,TRBJ2-7,TGTGCCATCCAGAGTAGCGGGAGGGCCTTTTCGTCCTACGAGCAGTACTTC,CAIQSSGRAFSSYEQYF
.,TRBV2,TRBD1,TRBJ1-2,TGTGCCAGCAGTGGAGACAGGGGTGGCTACACCTTC,CASSGDRGGYTF
.,TRBV7-9,.,TRBJ1-4,TGTGCCAGCAGCTTAGCAGGCAGTGGGAGGAATGAAAAACTGTTTTTT,CASSLAGSGRNEKLFF
.,TRBV11-3,.,TRBJ1-2,TGTGCCAGCAGCTTAGGGATTGGCAGGACTGGAGACTATGGCTACACCTTC,CASSLGIGRTGDYGYTF
.,TRBV9,.,TRBJ2-7,TGTGCCAGCAGCGTTAGTATAACAGGCGAGCAGTACTTC,CASSVSITGEQYF
.,TRBV21-1,.,TRBJ2-1,TGTGCCAGCAGCAGGGACAGGGTTATTAAATATTACAATGAGCAGTTCTTC,CASSRDRVIKYYNEQFF
few,TRBV5-1,TRBD1,TRBJ2-7,TGCGCCAGCAGCTTGGGGACAGGGCTCATCGGTTACGAGCAGTACTTC,CASSLGTGLIGYEQYF
few,TRBV7-3,TRBD2,TRBJ2-7,TGTGCCAGCAGTATGTCCTGGACTAGCGGGAGTGAGCAGTACTTC,CASSMSWTSGSEQYF